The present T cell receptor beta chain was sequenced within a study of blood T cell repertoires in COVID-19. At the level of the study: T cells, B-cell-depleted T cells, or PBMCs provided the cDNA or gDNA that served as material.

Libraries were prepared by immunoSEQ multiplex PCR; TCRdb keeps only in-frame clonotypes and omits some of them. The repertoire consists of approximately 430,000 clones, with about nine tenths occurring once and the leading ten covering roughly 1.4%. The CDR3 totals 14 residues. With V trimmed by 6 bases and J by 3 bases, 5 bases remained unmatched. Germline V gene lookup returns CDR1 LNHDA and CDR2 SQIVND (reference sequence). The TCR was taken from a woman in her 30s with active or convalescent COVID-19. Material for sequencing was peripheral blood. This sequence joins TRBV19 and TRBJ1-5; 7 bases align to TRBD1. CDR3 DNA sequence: TGTGCCAGTAGGGGACAGTCTAACAATCAGCCCCAGCATTTT. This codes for CASRGQSNNQPQHF.